Below are 32 T cell receptor beta chains sequenced from a single sample in a study of T cell repertoires in cytomegalovirus infection. These receptors have no known antigen. TCRdb itself ran the reads through MiXCR, one entry per CDR3 protein. The sample contains approximately 910,000 distinct CDR3 sequences, approximately 30% of which appear only once. The material was cultured CD8+ T cells from PBMCs, obtained from culture after CMV antigen stimulation. The source of these receptors is a human donor in good health (CMV status not recorded). Some clones in this sample may be carry-over from other donors' samples.

The chain is built from TRBV2 and TRBJ2-3, with D tentatively TRBD2 (6 bases). The CDR3 length is 12 residues. The germline V and J ends were trimmed by 8 bases and 5 bases, with 11 bases remaining between them. The V gene's germline CDR1 is SNHLY and CDR2 FYNNEI. Here the CDR3 reads CASPLGGDTQYF. DNA for the CDR3: TGTGCCAGCCCCCTGGGGGGAGATACGCAGTATTTT.

The rearrangement links TRBV7-6 to TRBJ2-5; 11 bases match TRBD2. Per germline, CDR1 SGHVS and CDR2 FNYEAQ. After removal of 5 bases from V and 5 bases from J, the junction contained 7 bases not matched to a gene. This CDR3 region has 15 residues. CDR3 DNA: TGTGCCAGCAGCGGAACTAGCGGGGGCGGGGAGACCCAGTACTTC. Encoded protein: CASSGTSGGGETQYF.

In this sample, this clonotype turned up a few times. This chain joins TRBV2 and TRBJ2-1; D perhaps matches TRBD1 (5 bases). CDR1 SNHLY and CDR2 FYNNEI come from the germline V gene. V lost 2 bases and J lost 1, with 9 bases in between. This CDR3 spans 15 amino acids. The CDR3 here is CASSEPDRSYNEQFF. As DNA, the CDR3 is TGTGCCAGCAGTGAACCAGACAGATCCTACAATGAGCAGTTCTTC.

V usage is TRBV28 and J usage is TRBJ1-6, with D possibly being TRBD1 (5 bases). The V end was cut by 6 bases, the J end by 7 bases, with 13 bases between. The CDR3 is 14 residues long. The germline gives CDR1 MDHEN, CDR2 SYDVKM. The CDR3 region has the DNA TGTGCCAGCAGGGTTCCATCAGGGAATTCACCCCTCCACTTT. This sequence encodes CASRVPSGNSPLHF.

Details on this clonotype: Relative to the germline gene, one junction end is altered; a read error may explain this. The gene calls are TRBV12-3 or TRBV12-4 and TRBJ2-2, with D maybe TRBD2 (6 bases). CDR3 length: 12 amino acids. The CDR3 nucleotides are TGTGCCAGCAGTTTGACGGCACGGGAGCTGTTTTTC. It specifies CASSLTARELFF.

V is TRBV9 and J is TRBJ2-1; 9 bases are a match to TRBD1. Germline CDR1 is SGDLS and CDR2 is YYNGEE. The CDR3 has 15 amino acids. V lost 0 bases to trimming and J lost 4 bases; unmatched junction nucleotides: 2. The CDR3 coding sequence is TGTGCCAGCAGCGTAGAAGGGACAGGGTACAATGAGCAGTTCTTC. This codes for CASSVEGTGYNEQFF.

The rearrangement uses TRBV14 and TRBJ2-7; tentative D call: TRBD1 (5 bases). The CDR3 runs 13 residues. V lost 4 bases to trimming and J lost 3 bases, with 10 bases between them. Per germline, CDR1 SGHDN and CDR2 FVKESK. The CDR3 nucleotides read TGTGCCAGCAGCCCAGGGCCTTTCTACGAGCAGTACGTC. Residues: CASSPGPFYEQYV.

This clonotype showed up just a few times. The chain uses TRBV7-8 and TRBJ2-6; D unresolved. The V gene's germline CDR1 is SGHVS and CDR2 FQNEAQ. This CDR3 contains 17 residues. V lost 1 base and J 1 base, leaving 11 bases between the germline ends. The CDR3 loop reads CASSLDGVRSGANVLTF. The DNA of the CDR3 is TGTGCCAGCAGCTTAGATGGTGTCCGTTCTGGGGCCAACGTCCTGACTTTC.

The rearrangement joins TRBV12-5 to TRBJ2-7; D remains ambiguous. Trimming removed 3 bases at V and 2 bases at J, with 14 bases between. Germline assignment: CDR1 LGHNT and CDR2 FRNRAP. This CDR3 is built from 15 residues. The CDR3 DNA sequence: TGTGCTAGTGGTTTTCGTCCCGACTCTACCTACGAGCAGTACTTC. As protein: CASGFRPDSTYEQYF.

J is TRBJ2-7 and V is TRBV7-9, with D maybe TRBD2 (5 bases). V lost 6 bases and J lost 0, with 15 bases in between. The CDR3 runs to 15 residues. Germline assignment: CDR1 SEHNR and CDR2 FQNEAQ (reference sequence). The CDR3 region is CASSAASGPSYEQYF. The DNA for the CDR3 is TGTGCCAGCAGTGCCGCCAGCGGACCCTCCTACGAGCAGTACTTC. Full variable domain (missing parts from reference TRBV7-9 and TRBJ2-7): DTGVSQNPRHKITKRGQNVTFRCDPISEHNRLYWYRQTLGQGPEFLTYFQNEAQLEKSRLLSDRFSAERPKGSFSTLEIQRTEQGDSAMYLCASSAASGPSYEQYFGPGTRLTVT.

This clonotype occurred many times. The genes are TRBV7-6 and TRBJ1-1; D is unclear. The germline V and J ends were trimmed by 1 base and 3 bases, with 12 bases remaining between them. Per germline, CDR1 SGHVS and CDR2 FNYEAQ. The CDR3 sequence is 15 residues long. As DNA, the CDR3 is TGTGCCAGCAGCTTAGGGGAGAGCGCCTACACTGAAGCTTTCTTT. This gives the protein CASSLGESAYTEAFF. Variable domain in full (rest from reference TRBV7-6 and TRBJ1-1): GAGVSQSPRYKVTKRGQDVALRCDPISGHVSLYWYRQALGQGPEFLTYFNYEAQQDKSGLPNDRFSAERPEGSISTLTIQRTEQRDSAMYRCASSLGESAYTEAFFGQGTRLTVV.

V gene TRBV5-4 combines with J gene TRBJ1-2; a possible D gene is TRBD1 (5 bases). Trimming pared 1 base from V and 7 bases from J, leaving 11 bases between. Germline V gives CDR1 SGHNT, CDR2 YYREEE (reference sequence). This CDR3 has 13 residues. The CDR3 spells CASSLWGGSGYTF. CDR3 coding DNA: TGTGCCAGCAGCTTGTGGGGCGGTAGTGGCTACACCTTC.

This clonotype was recorded a few times. CDR3 sequence: CASSLTDSSLYGYTF. The CDR3 DNA sequence: TGTGCCAGCAGTTTAACGGACAGCAGCCTCTATGGCTACACCTTC. This chain uses TRBV27 with TRBJ1-2, with D maybe TRBD1 (6 bases). Trimming stripped 2 bases from V and 4 bases from J, with 14 bases between. The V gene's germline CDR1 is MNHEY and CDR2 SMNVEV (reference sequence). The CDR3 covers 15 residues.

With respect to this clonotype: This may come from a read error, since a much larger clone is one base off. The V and J genes are TRBV7-4 and TRBJ2-5; D gene ambiguous. The CDR3 has 16 residues. CDR1 and CDR2 from the germline V gene are SGHVT and SQSDAQ. Trimming shortened V by 3 bases and J by 3 bases, and 17 bases separated the two germline ends. The CDR3 loop reads CASSFRVGPDEETQYF. The DNA for the CDR3 is TGTGCCAGCAGCTTTAGGGTAGGCCCCGATGAAGAGACCCAGTACTTC.

This clonotype was picked up many times. The chain uses TRBV7-9 and TRBJ2-7; D is uncertain. In germline, CDR1 is SEHNR, CDR2 FQNEAQ (reference sequence). The CDR3 covers 13 residues. The ends were cut back, 1 base at V and 5 bases at J, with 9 bases in the middle. CDR3 region: CASSLDLRNEQYF. CDR3 bases: TGTGCCAGCAGCTTAGATCTGCGGAACGAGCAGTACTTC.

The table lists this clonotype with many counts. The rearrangement links TRBV7-2 to TRBJ1-3; D ambiguous. The CDR3 spans 16 residues. Germline values: CDR1 SGHTA, CDR2 FQGNSA. The V and J ends lost 1 base and 1 base respectively, with 11 bases between them. This CDR3 reads CASSLGRHASGNTIYF. CDR3 DNA: TGTGCCAGCAGCTTAGGGAGGCATGCTTCTGGAAACACCATATATTTT.

The rearrangement joins TRBV12-3 or TRBV12-4 to TRBJ1-2, with TRBD1 matching 9 bases. The CDR3 is 13 residues long. V was clipped by 7 bases and J by 8 bases; unmatched bases: 8. Here the CDR3 reads CASNVQGAVGYTF. The CDR3 DNA sequence: TGTGCCAGCAACGTACAGGGGGCCGTGGGCTACACCTTC.

The rearrangement uses TRBV5-6 and TRBJ1-2; TRBD1 matches 8 bases. This CDR3 comprises 15 residues. V lost 3 bases and J lost 0; bases outside the gene matches: 4. The germline V gene encodes CDR1 SGHDT and CDR2 YYEEEE. The DNA of the CDR3 is TGTGCCAGCAGCTCGGGACAGGAACCTAACTATGGCTACACCTTC. Translation: CASSSGQEPNYGYTF.

This clonotype was found a few times. The genes are TRBV7-8 and TRBJ2-5; tentative D call: TRBD2 (6 bases). The germline V gene has CDR1 SGHVS and CDR2 FQNEAQ. The V end lost 3 bases, the J end lost 4 bases, and 15 bases lay between the germline ends. The CDR3 is 15 amino acids. Here the CDR3 DNA reads TGTGCCAGCAGCTTGAACCCATCGACTAGAGAGACCCAGTACTTC. Protein product: CASSLNPSTRETQYF.

This clonotype was recorded many times. One end of the junction fails to match germline, which may point to a read error. This chain uses TRBV4-1 with TRBJ2-7, with D tentatively TRBD1 (6 bases). CDR3 size: 15 residues. Germline lookup yields CDR1 MGHRA and CDR2 YSYEKL. The CDR3 is CASSQDPTSRGSGYF. CDR3 nucleotide sequence: TGCGCCAGCAGCCAAGACCCGACGTCTAGGGGGTCGGGGTATTTC.

This clonotype has more than one count but fewer than ten. This chain connects TRBV28 to TRBJ2-3, with 14 bases lining up with TRBD2. The CDR3 runs to 18 residues. Germline V gives CDR1 MDHEN, CDR2 SYDVKM. The junction had 11 bases not matched to a gene; V was cut back by 8 bases and J by 1 base. The CDR3 is CASWTSGGPPDGTDTQYF. The CDR3 DNA reads as TGTGCCAGCTGGACTAGCGGGGGGCCACCTGATGGCACAGATACGCAGTATTTT. Together with reference TRBV28 and TRBJ2-3, the CDR3 gives the full variable domain: DVKVTQSSRYLVKRTGEKVFLECVQDMDHENMFWYRQDPGLGLRLIYFSYDVKMKEKGDIPEGYSVSREKKERFSLILESASTNQTSMYLCASWTSGGPPDGTDTQYFGPGTRLTVL.

The chain carries TRBV27 and TRBJ2-1; 8 bases line up with TRBD1. The ends lost 5 bases at V and 0 bases at J; junction bases unmatched: 6. Germline-derived CDR1 and CDR2 are MNHEY and SMNVEV (reference sequence). The CDR3 length is 16 residues. CDR3 nucleotide sequence: TGTGCCAGCAGTGGCGGGACAGGCTTCTCCTACAATGAGCAGTTCTTC. It specifies CASSGGTGFSYNEQFF.

CDR3 region: CASSEAWGDSEFQETQYF. CDR3 coding DNA: TGTGCCAGCAGTGAAGCCTGGGGGGACAGTGAGTTCCAAGAGACCCAGTACTTC. The rearrangement links TRBV6-1 to TRBJ2-5; tentative D call: TRBD1 (7 bases). Germline lookup yields CDR1 MNHNS and CDR2 SASEGT. Trimming took 0 bases from V and 1 from J, leaving 18 bases between them. CDR3 length: 18 amino acids.

The genes are TRBV20-1 and TRBJ1-5; D not resolved. Trimming pared 0 bases from V and 0 bases from J, leaving 9 bases between. Germline V gives CDR1 DFQATT, CDR2 SNEGSKA (reference sequence). This CDR3 comprises 15 residues. CDR3: CSARDLPLSNQPQHF. The CDR3 nucleotides read TGCAGTGCTAGAGATTTACCTCTTAGCAATCAGCCCCAGCATTTT.

CDR3 loop: CASSIDSAGGAYNEQFF. DNA of the CDR3: TGTGCCAGTAGTATAGATAGCGCGGGGGGGGCCTACAATGAGCAGTTCTTC. The chain is built from TRBV19 and TRBJ2-1, with TRBD2 matching 9 bases. The CDR3 consists of 17 residues. Germline V gene sequence: CDR1 LNHDA, CDR2 SQIVND (reference sequence). The V segment lost 0 bases and the J segment 2 bases; nucleotides outside the gene matches: 5.

The chain employs TRBV27 and TRBJ2-7; D not certain. CDR1 is MNHEY and CDR2 is SMNVEV in the germline V gene (reference sequence). Trimming removed 6 bases from V and 1 base from J, with 10 bases in between. The CDR3 is 13 residues long. The CDR3 nucleotides read TGTGCCAGCAGCCCTCGGGTATCCTACGAGCAGTACTTC. The encoded protein is CASSPRVSYEQYF.

The CDR3 bases are TGTGCCACCAGCAGAGTAGGCTGGGACTATGGCTACACCTTC. The encoded protein is CATSRVGWDYGYTF. J is TRBJ1-2 and V is TRBV15; D ambiguous. The germline V and J ends were trimmed by 1 base and 3 bases, with 9 bases remaining between them. Germline CDR1 LNHNV, CDR2 YYDKDF (reference sequence). The CDR3 loop spans 14 amino acids.

This rearrangement joins TRBV9 to TRBJ1-2, with D possibly TRBD1 on 6 matching bases. The germline gives CDR1 SGDLS, CDR2 YYNGEE. With 7 bases removed from V and 6 bases from J, the gap between germline ends came to 13 bases. The CDR3 covers 12 residues. CDR3 protein: CASGGGVHGYTF. In nucleotides, the CDR3 is TGTGCCAGCGGAGGGGGGGTACATGGCTACACCTTC. The full variable domain, rest sourced from reference TRBV9 and TRBJ1-2, is DSGVTQTPKHLITATGQRVTLRCSPRSGDLSVYWYQQSLDQGLQFLIQYYNGEERAKGNILERFSAQQFPDLHSELNLSSLELGDSALYFCASGGGVHGYTFGSGTRLTVV.

The chain combines TRBV7-9 with TRBJ1-2; D perhaps matches TRBD1 (5 bases). The ends were cut back, 1 base at V and 4 bases at J, with 16 bases in the middle. The CDR3 has 16 residues. From germline, CDR1 is SEHNR and CDR2 FQNEAQ (reference sequence). CDR3 sequence: CASSLDMGESGYGYTF. The CDR3 region has the DNA TGTGCCAGCAGCTTAGATATGGGGGAATCAGGCTATGGCTACACCTTC.

V is TRBV12-3 or TRBV12-4 and J is TRBJ1-5; D call uncertain. Trimming pared 3 bases from V and 7 bases from J, leaving 13 bases between. This CDR3 is built from 14 residues. CDR3 bases: TGTGCCAGCAGTTTCTCCGAGTCCAGACAGCCCCAGCATTTT. Translating gives CASSFSESRQPQHF.

This clonotype was recorded many times. The chain uses TRBV7-8 and TRBJ1-6; D not resolved. Per germline, CDR1 SGHVS and CDR2 FQNEAQ. V was shortened by 1 base and J by 3 bases, with 10 bases between the two germline ends. The CDR3 spans 16 residues. DNA for the CDR3: TGTGCCAGCAGCTTAGGAAGAGTTAGCTATAATTCACCCCTCCACTTT. This encodes CASSLGRVSYNSPLHF.

The V call is TRBV27, the J call TRBJ2-7; TRBD1 is a possible D gene (5 bases). CDR1 is MNHEY and CDR2 is SMNVEV in the germline V gene (reference sequence). CDR3 length equals 16 residues. Between the trimmed V and J ends, which lost 3 bases and 1 base, there was a span of 16 bases. The CDR3 DNA reads as TGTGCCAGCAGTTTCTGGGGCCAGGCGCAATCCTACGAGCAGTACTTC. This sequence encodes CASSFWGQAQSYEQYF.